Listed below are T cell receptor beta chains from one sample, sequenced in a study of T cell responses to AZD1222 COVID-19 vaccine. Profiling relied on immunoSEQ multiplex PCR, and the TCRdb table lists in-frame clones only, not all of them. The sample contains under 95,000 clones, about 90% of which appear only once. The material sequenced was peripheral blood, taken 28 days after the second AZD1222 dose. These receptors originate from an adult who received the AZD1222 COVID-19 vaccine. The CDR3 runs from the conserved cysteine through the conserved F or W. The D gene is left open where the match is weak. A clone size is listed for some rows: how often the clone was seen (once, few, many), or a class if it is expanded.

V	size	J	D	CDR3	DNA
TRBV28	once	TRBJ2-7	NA	CASTPGRGPPYEQYF	TGTGCCAGCACCCCGGGAAGAGGGCCCCCCTACGAGCAGTACTTC
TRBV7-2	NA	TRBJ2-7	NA	CASSYRRNSYEQYF	TGTGCCAGCAGCTACAGGCGCAACTCCTACGAGCAGTACTTC
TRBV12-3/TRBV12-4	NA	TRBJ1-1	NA	CASTALPGTEAFF	TGTGCCAGCACCGCGCTCCCAGGTACTGAAGCTTTCTTT
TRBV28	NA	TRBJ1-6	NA	CASSQTGSSSPLHF	TGTGCCAGCAGTCAGACAGGTAGTTCATCACCCCTCCACTTT
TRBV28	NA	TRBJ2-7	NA	CASSFFREQYF	TGTGCCAGCAGTTTCTTCAGGGAGCAGTACTTC
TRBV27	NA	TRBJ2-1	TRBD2	CASSTPGLPVEQFF	TGTGCCAGCAGTACACCGGGACTACCCGTTGAGCAGTTCTTC
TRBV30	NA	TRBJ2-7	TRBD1	CACSGTVSYEQYF	TGTGCCTGCTCCGGGACAGTCTCCTACGAGCAGTACTTC
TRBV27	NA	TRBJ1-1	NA	CASSLTGENTEAFF	TGTGCCAGCAGTTTGACGGGAGAGAACACTGAAGCTTTCTTT
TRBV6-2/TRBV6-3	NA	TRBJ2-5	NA	CASSMTGVETQYF	TGTGCCAGCAGTATGACAGGAGTGGAGACCCAGTACTTC
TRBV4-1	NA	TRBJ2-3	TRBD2	CASSQRSGGSTDTQYF	TGCGCCAGCAGCCAACGTAGCGGGGGAAGCACAGATACGCAGTATTTT
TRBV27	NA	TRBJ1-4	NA	CASSSGRFNEKLFF	TGTGCCAGCAGTTCGGGTCGGTTTAATGAAAAACTGTTTTTT
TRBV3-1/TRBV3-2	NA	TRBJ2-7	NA	CASSQGRDYEQYF	TGTGCCAGCAGCCAAGGCAGGGACTACGAGCAGTACTTC
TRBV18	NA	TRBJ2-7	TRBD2	CASSPGLAEYEQYF	TGTGCCAGCTCACCGGGACTAGCGGAGTACGAGCAGTACTTC
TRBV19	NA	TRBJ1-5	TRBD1	CASRDRGNQPQHF	TGTGCCAGCAGGGACAGGGGTAATCAGCCCCAGCATTTT
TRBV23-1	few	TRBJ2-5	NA	CASSQSRDIQETQYF	TGCGCCAGCAGTCAATCGAGGGACATCCAAGAGACCCAGTACTTC
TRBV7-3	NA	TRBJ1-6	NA	CASSLTGSNSPLHF	TGTGCCAGCAGCTTAACTGGGAGCAATTCACCCCTCCACTTT
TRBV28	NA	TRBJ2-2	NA	CASSIRRWTTGELFF	TGTGCCAGCAGTATTAGACGCTGGACCACCGGGGAGCTGTTTTTT
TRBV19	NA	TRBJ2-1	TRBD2	CASRRTSGSSYNEQFF	TGTGCCAGTAGACGAACTAGCGGGAGCTCCTACAATGAGCAGTTCTTC
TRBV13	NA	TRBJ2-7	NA	CASSHGTRFYEQYF	TGTGCCAGCAGCCACGGGACAAGATTCTACGAGCAGTACTTC
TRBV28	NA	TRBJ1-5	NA	CASSLPDSYSNQPQHF	TGTGCCAGCAGTTTACCCGACAGTTATAGCAATCAGCCCCAGCATTTT
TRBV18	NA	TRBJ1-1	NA	CASSPSLDTEAFF	TGTGCCAGCTCACCAAGTTTAGACACTGAAGCTTTCTTT
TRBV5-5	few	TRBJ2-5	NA	CASSLYGVTGLETQYF	TGTGCCAGCAGCTTGTATGGGGTTACGGGACTAGAGACCCAGTACTTC
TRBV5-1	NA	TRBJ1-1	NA	CASSFGGNTEAFF	TGCGCCAGCAGCTTCGGTGGGAACACTGAAGCTTTCTTT
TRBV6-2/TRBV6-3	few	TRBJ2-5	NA	CASSQGPGETQYF	TGTGCCAGCAGCCAGGGACCCGGGGAGACCCAGTACTTC
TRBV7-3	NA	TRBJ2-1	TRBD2	CASRPSGSSSEQFF	TGTGCCAGCAGACCTAGCGGGAGTTCGAGTGAGCAGTTCTTC
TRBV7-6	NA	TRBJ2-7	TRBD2	CASSHGGNYEQYF	TGTGCCAGCAGCCACGGGGGGAACTACGAGCAGTACTTC
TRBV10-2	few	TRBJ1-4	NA	CASSEALNEKLFF	TGCGCCAGCAGTGAGGCCCTTAATGAAAAACTGTTTTTT
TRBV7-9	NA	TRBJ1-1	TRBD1	CASSLLRGRSDTEAFF	TGTGCCAGCAGCTTATTAAGGGGGCGCTCCGACACTGAAGCTTTCTTT
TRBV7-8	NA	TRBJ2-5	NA	CASSSPQGGETQYF	TGTGCCAGCAGCTCCCCACAGGGAGGGGAGACCCAGTACTTC